The sequence of this TCR beta chain was determined in a study of T cell responses to AZD1222 COVID-19 vaccine (dated by TCRdb to the early 2020s). In terms of the full investigation: AZD1222 recipients given second doses at about 4 weeks or at about 12 weeks were pooled, since spike-specific TCR depth and breadth were not found to differ between the two schedules. TCR sequencing covered about 230 trial participants: nearly 210 given two doses of AZD1222 and around 25 given two doses of MenACWY control vaccine. Trial participants were enrolled by age into 18-55, 56-69 and 70-plus year subgroups, with about 150, 28 and 57 TCR-sequenced participants respectively. Study-wide conclusions, independent of this receptor: Only 5 to 7 AZD1222 recipients were SARS-CoV-2 seropositive at baseline, limiting conclusions about previously exposed vaccinees. Spike-specific TCR breadth and depth rose significantly after two AZD1222 doses compared with day 0 and with MenACWY recipients. Because no day 14 peak-response samples were available, the repertoires could be characterized only after the peak T cell response. Reportedly, almost half of the unique spike-specific TCRs recognized epitopes lying outside the regions that are mutated in the B.1.351 and B.1.1.7 variants. The whole spike protein was spanned by vaccine-associated CD4 TCRs, and dominant responses were seen in regions 160-218 and 743-854. Participants were mostly white British, with more females than males. The authors suggested clonal diversity may have been underestimated. The 56-69-year group was small, and its depth increase did not reach significance, likely because of low power.

The CDR3 regions of human TCRbeta chains were analyzed by immunosequencing. The authors' analysis ran thus. TCRs in the repertoires were matched against a reference library of SARS-CoV-2-specific TCRs that had been generated with the MIRA antigen-specificity platform. Breadth was defined as the fraction of unique TCRs that were SARS-CoV-2-associated. Depth was defined as the fraction of total T cells that were SARS-CoV-2-associated. Each spike-specific TCR was assigned to its reactive spike region and to a CD4 or CD8 class using the MIRA data. Log10-transformed breadth and depth values were compared by one-way ANOVA with Sidak's multiple comparisons tests. TCRdb carries this immuneACCESS record with in-frame sequences only. Its versions omit some clonotypes, under half of them owing to an unresolved V gene in the studies checked, with the rest unexplained. That table is the source of V, J and clone size, and D and trimming were worked out from the DNA. In all, the sample holds 98,000 or so clones, and 85% to 90% of those were seen once. Of the sample, about 3.5% falls within the top ten clones.

A remark on this clone: This clone's antigen is unknown. Qualities for individual bases were not recorded, and no much larger clone is one base off.

The time point label, as the study defines it: baseline before first vaccination. Vaccinee samples were obtained from the UK trials COV001 and COV002, which included a single-blind randomized controlled phase 2/3 trial of AZD1222 (ChAdOx1 nCoV-19) in healthy adults. Trial participant PBMC samples were collected at day 0 and day 28 after the second dose for TCRbeta chain sequencing. The germline V gene encodes CDR1 KGHSH and CDR2 LQKENI. Including cysteine and phenylalanine, the CDR3 has 12 amino acids. Only CDR3 DNA remains: 36 bases, in frame from the first base. A distance of 7 bases separates the germline ends of V and J, which lose 2 bases and 6 bases respectively.

The chain joins TRBV18 to TRBJ1-2, with the D gene call left open. This clonotype originated in an adult in good health. Sequencing used peripheral blood, obtained on day 0 of AZD1222 vaccination. The base sequence is TGTGCCAGCTCACCAGGCGGGGATGGCTACACCTTC. Translated, it reads CASSPGGDGYTF.